This T cell receptor (beta chain) appears in the sequencing data of a study of vaccination effects on CD4 cells after COVID-19. General observations from the study: Long after vaccination, the clones induced by infection and by vaccine shrank markedly in size.

Produced via immunoSEQ multiplex PCR; TCRdb's table is partial and in-frame only. The sample yields about 23,000 clones, 65% to 80% seen once. Turning to this clone: Its specificity is unknown.

The CDR3 is 15 amino acids. V was pared by 0 bases and J by 6 bases, with 4 bases of the junction left unmatched. Per the germline V gene, CDR1 is MNHEY and CDR2 is SVGEGT. Sequencing in the ViraFEST assay came after antigen-specific CD4+ T cells had been expanded with viral peptide pools, which were used to stimulate PBMC. With roughly nine days of culture completed, CD4+ T cells were isolated. Among the vaccine recipients, none had a prior SARS-CoV-2 infection, and nucleocapsid antibodies were negative. Wells each received 1.8 million or so PBMC, cultured with approximately 9.1 IU/ml IL-2 and 8.5 to 10 ug/ml peptides.

This sequence joins TRBV6-2 or TRBV6-3 and TRBJ2-7; 11 bases align to TRBD1. This TCR derives from a human donor who received a COVID-19 vaccine. The sequencing used CD4+ T cells from PBMCs cultured with HCoV-NL63 spike peptides, collected before COVID-19 vaccination. CDR3 residues: CASSYSGQGVVEQYF. Written as DNA, the CDR3 is TGTGCCAGCAGTTACTCGGGACAGGGGGTCGTCGAGCAGTACTTC.